The 28 T cell receptor beta chains below come from one sample, sequenced in a study of blood T cell repertoires in COVID-19. The data were produced by immunoSEQ multiplex PCR, yet TCRdb's version contains in-frame clones alone and is incomplete. The sample holds fewer than 300,000 clones, about 76% seen once. The sample taken for sequencing was peripheral blood. These receptors originate from a woman in her fifties or sixties with active or convalescent COVID-19.

The J gene is TRBJ2-6, the V gene TRBV29-1, with D unresolved. Germline lookup yields CDR1 SQVTM and CDR2 ANQGSEA. V lost 7 bases to trimming and J lost 0 bases, with 4 bases between them. This CDR3 has 12 residues. The CDR3 DNA is TGCAGCGGCTACTCTGGGGCCAACGTCCTGACTTTC. This sequence encodes CSGYSGANVLTF.

J is TRBJ1-2 and V is TRBV3-1 (or the pseudogene TRBV3-2); D gene uncertain. The CDR3 contains 15 residues. The germline V gene has CDR1 LGHDT and CDR2 YNNKEL (reference sequence). Trimming shortened V by 4 bases and J by 0 bases, and 12 bases separated the two germline ends. Written as DNA, the CDR3 is TGTGCCAGCAGCCTCTTAGCCGGGGCTAACTATGGCTACACCTTC. Amino acids: CASSLLAGANYGYTF.

J is TRBJ2-2 and V is TRBV5-1, with D possibly TRBD1 on 6 matching bases. Trimming left V 5 bases short and J 3 bases short, with 11 bases between. Germline V gene data show CDR1 as SGHRS and CDR2 as YFSETQ. This CDR3 has 14 amino acids. The CDR3 is CASREQGDTGELFF. For the CDR3, the DNA is TGCGCCAGCAGAGAACAGGGTGACACCGGGGAGCTGTTTTTT.

The chain links TRBV30 to TRBJ1-2, with D uncertain. The CDR3 totals 10 residues. V was clipped by 3 bases and J by 5 bases, with 4 bases between them. CDR1 is GTSNPN, CDR2 SVGIG, per germline (reference sequence). The CDR3 here is CAWRLYGYTF. For the CDR3, the DNA is TGTGCCTGGAGGTTATATGGCTACACCTTC.

The rearrangement joins TRBV5-8 to TRBJ2-7, with D maybe TRBD1 (6 bases). Germline V gene data show CDR1 as SGHTS and CDR2 as YDEGEE. The CDR3 runs 11 residues. V was cut by 4 bases and J by 4 bases, with 6 bases left in between. CDR3 bases: TGTGCCAGCAGCAGGGGGTACGAGCAGTACTTC. Its translation is CASSRGYEQYF.

The rearrangement links TRBV6-5 to TRBJ1-2; D gene uncertain. Germline lookup yields CDR1 MNHEY and CDR2 SVGAGI. Trimming took off 3 bases at V and 2 bases at J, with 10 bases between the two ends. The CDR3 contains 14 residues. CDR3 sequence reads: CASSYPTGNYGYTF. CDR3 sequence (DNA): TGTGCCAGCAGTTATCCGACGGGAAACTATGGCTACACCTTC.

The V gene is TRBV7-3, the J gene TRBJ1-2; D is ambiguous. This CDR3 spans 14 amino acids. V lost 5 bases, J lost 3 bases, and 13 bases lay in between. Germline loops: CDR1 SGHTA, CDR2 FQGTGA. CDR3 region: CASSRGPPDYGYTF. For the CDR3, the DNA is TGTGCCAGCAGCCGAGGGCCACCTGACTATGGCTACACCTTC.

The chain couples TRBV5-5 to TRBJ1-1; D is ambiguous. There are 15 residues in the CDR3. Trimming cost V 1 base and J 4 bases, with 14 bases left between them. The germline V gene has CDR1 SGHKS and CDR2 YYEKEE (reference sequence). In nucleotides, the CDR3 is TGTGCCAGCAGCTTGATCCTGGGAGCTGGCACTGAAGCTTTCTTT. Translation gives CASSLILGAGTEAFF.

This clone was detected a few times. This chain uses TRBV19 with TRBJ1-2, with 8 bases that match TRBD1. V trimming: 9 bases; J trimming: 4 bases; junction bases outside the gene matches: 13. The germline gives CDR1 LNHDA, CDR2 SQIVND (reference sequence). The CDR3 consists of 15 residues. This chain's CDR3 is CASKEGPTGGYGYTF. CDR3 coding DNA: TGTGCCAGCAAAGAGGGTCCAACAGGGGGCTATGGCTACACCTTC. The whole variable domain, filled in from reference TRBV19 and TRBJ1-2, reads DGGITQSPKYLFRKEGQNVTLSCEQNLNHDAMYWYRQDPGQGLRLIYYSQIVNDFQKGDIAEGYSVSREKKESFPLTVTSAQKNPTAFYLCASKEGPTGGYGYTFGSGTRLTVV.

J is TRBJ1-5 and V is TRBV30; perhaps TRBD1 as D (5 bases). CDR3 length: 12 amino acids. Trimming left V 5 bases short and J 0 bases short, with 5 bases between. CDR1 GTSNPN and CDR2 SVGIG come from the germline V gene (reference sequence). CDR3: CAWDSSNQPQHF. The DNA for the CDR3 is TGTGCCTGGGACAGTAGCAATCAGCCCCAGCATTTT.

The V and J genes are TRBV28 and TRBJ2-2; TRBD1 is a possible D gene (5 bases). CDR3 size: 13 residues. Trimming shortened V by 3 bases and J by 11 bases, and 13 bases separated the two germline ends. Germline CDR1 reads MDHEN; CDR2 reads SYDVKM. The CDR3 sequence is CASSLVTVGELFF. The CDR3, as DNA: TGTGCCAGCAGTTTGGTGACAGTGGGAGAGCTGTTTTTT.

The chain employs TRBV7-3 and TRBJ1-1; D not resolved. Germline V gene data show CDR1 as SGHTA and CDR2 as FQGTGA. CDR3 length: 13 residues. With 0 bases removed from V and 11 bases from J, the gap between germline ends came to 13 bases. Here the CDR3 DNA reads TGTGCCAGCAGCTTAACGTCCGGCCAGCGGGCTTTCTTT. It codes for CASSLTSGQRAFF.

This chain uses TRBV28 with TRBJ2-5; D possibly corresponds to TRBD1 (5 bases). CDR1 is MDHEN, CDR2 SYDVKM, per germline. The CDR3 runs 14 residues. V was shortened by 2 bases and J by 5 bases, with 12 bases between the two germline ends. The CDR3 coding sequence is TGTGCCAGCAGTTTAGCCAGGGCGGACGAGACCCAGTACTTC. It is translated as CASSLARADETQYF.

The chain combines TRBV7-8 with TRBJ2-3; possibly TRBD2 for D (6 bases). The CDR3 is 16 residues long. V lost 2 bases and J lost 2, with 14 bases in between. Per germline, CDR1 SGHVS and CDR2 FQNEAQ. DNA for the CDR3: TGTGCCAGCAGCTTAATTCGGCGGGGAGCCACAGATACGCAGTATTTT. Amino acid sequence: CASSLIRRGATDTQYF.

This chain connects TRBV4-1 to TRBJ2-3; TRBD2 agrees at 7 bases. This CDR3 contains 17 residues. Germline V gene sequence: CDR1 MGHRA, CDR2 YSYEKL. The trim removed 1 base at V and 2 bases at J, leaving 9 bases unmatched. The CDR3 DNA reads as TGCGCCAGCAGCCAAGTTCTGCGAGCGGGGACCACAGATACGCAGTATTTT. Its translation: CASSQVLRAGTTDTQYF.

The V gene is TRBV3-1 (or the pseudogene TRBV3-2), the J gene TRBJ1-2; 8 nucleotides line up with TRBD1. Per the germline V gene, CDR1 is LGHDT and CDR2 is YNNKEL (reference sequence). J lost 6 bases, V lost 4 bases, and 10 bases had no gene match. CDR3 length: 15 residues. The CDR3 reads CASSRNIAGGNGYTF. The CDR3 DNA sequence: TGTGCCAGCAGCCGAAATATTGCAGGGGGCAATGGCTACACCTTC.

For the CDR3, the DNA is TGTGCCAGCTCACCCAGGGGTGTACGAGAGACCCAGTACTTC. This gives the protein CASSPRGVRETQYF. The J gene is TRBJ2-5, the V gene TRBV18, with D perhaps matching TRBD1 (6 bases). Germline CDR1 KGHSH, CDR2 LQKENI. V was shortened by 3 bases and J by 4 bases, with 12 bases between the two germline ends. This CDR3 contains 14 residues.

Details on this clone: Other DNA sequences within the sample encode an identical CDR3. The V call is TRBV27, the J call TRBJ1-2; 7 bases map to TRBD1. CDR1 and CDR2 (germline): MNHEY, SMNVEV (reference sequence). The J segment lost 2 bases and the V segment lost 3 bases, leaving 0 bases of the junction unmatched. The CDR3 length is 13 residues. In DNA, the CDR3 is TGTGCCAGCAGTTTGACAGGGAACTATGGCTACACCTTC. This gives the protein CASSLTGNYGYTF.

This CDR3 reads CASTWTSHEQFF. The CDR3 DNA reads as TGTGCCAGCACCTGGACTAGCCATGAGCAGTTCTTC. The V call is TRBV2, the J call TRBJ2-1; TRBD2 agrees at 8 bases. The trim removed 7 bases at V and 8 bases at J, leaving 4 bases unmatched. This CDR3 is 12 amino acids long. CDR1 is SNHLY, CDR2 FYNNEI, per germline.

The chain recombines TRBV30 with TRBJ1-2, with D perhaps matching TRBD1 (5 bases). The germline V gene encodes CDR1 GTSNPN and CDR2 SVGIG (reference sequence). The CDR3 is 14 residues long. Deletions cut 5 bases from V and 2 bases from J, with 15 bases between. The CDR3 nucleotides are TGTGCCTGGGGACAAAGGGGCTCCAACTATGGCTACACCTTC. It yields the protein CAWGQRGSNYGYTF.

This clone was counted many times. The same CDR3 can be traced to other DNA sequences in this sample. This chain connects TRBV6-6 to TRBJ1-2; D ambiguous. Trimming stripped 4 bases from V and 5 bases from J, with 5 bases between. From germline, CDR1 is MNHNY and CDR2 SVGAGI (reference sequence). This CDR3 is built from 11 residues. The CDR3 protein is CASSSQYGYTF. Written as DNA, the CDR3 is TGTGCCAGCAGTTCACAATATGGCTACACCTTC.

The CDR3 here is CASSDGLIYGYTF. CDR3 DNA: TGTGCCAGCAGCGACGGACTGATCTATGGCTACACCTTC. The chain combines TRBV6-2 or TRBV6-3 with TRBJ1-2; D unclear. Trimming cost V 6 bases and J 4 bases, with 12 bases left between them. Germline-derived CDR1 and CDR2 are MNHEY and SVGEGT. CDR3 length: 13 amino acids.

This clone is a singleton in its sample. The chain has TRBV7-2 and TRBJ1-5; 11 bases are a match to TRBD1. Germline lookup yields CDR1 SGHTA and CDR2 FQGNSA. Trimming at V came to 1 base and at J to 5 bases, leaving 4 bases not matched to a gene. The CDR3 is 16 residues long. The CDR3 DNA reads TGTGCCAGCAGCTTAGAGGGGACAGGGGGTTATCAGCCCCAGCATTTT. Translation: CASSLEGTGGYQPQHF.

The rearrangement links TRBV7-9 to TRBJ2-1; TRBD2 aligns across 9 bases. The CDR3 covers 16 residues. Unmatched junction bases numbered 4, after V lost 4 bases and J lost 0 bases. Germline V gene data show CDR1 as SEHNR and CDR2 as FQNEAQ (reference sequence). The CDR3 DNA follows: TGTGCCAGCAGCTCGACTAGCGGAAGCTCCTACAATGAGCAGTTCTTC. This translates into CASSSTSGSSYNEQFF.

The V call is TRBV18, the J call TRBJ2-1; the D gene is possibly TRBD1 (6 bases). Germline-derived CDR1 and CDR2 are KGHSH and LQKENI. V was pared by 6 bases and J by 6 bases, with 18 bases between. This CDR3 comprises 15 residues. The CDR3: CASSLGQGPLNEQFF. Written as DNA, the CDR3 is TGTGCCAGCTCGCTGGGTCAGGGGCCACTCAATGAGCAGTTCTTC.

This clone appeared a few times. V is TRBV6-5 and J is TRBJ1-5; 9 bases fit TRBD1. CDR1 is MNHEY and CDR2 is SVGAGI in the germline V gene. Losses at the gene ends were 4 bases for V and 3 bases for J; bases not matched to a gene: 1. This CDR3 has 14 residues. CDR3 region: CASSWDRDNQPQHF. CDR3 nucleotides: TGTGCCAGCAGTTGGGACAGGGACAATCAGCCCCAGCATTTT.

The rearrangement uses TRBV6-2 or TRBV6-3 and TRBJ2-7; maybe TRBD2 (6 bases). The CDR3 spans 16 residues. Trimming shortened V by 2 bases and J by 1 base, and 15 bases separated the two germline ends. Germline assignment: CDR1 MNHEY and CDR2 SVGEGT. For the CDR3, the DNA is TGTGCCAGCAGTTACAGCGCCTTGCGGGGTTCCTACGAGCAGTACTTC. Amino acids: CASSYSALRGSYEQYF.

V is TRBV4-1 and J is TRBJ1-1, with no clear D. Germline V lookup: CDR1 MGHRA, CDR2 YSYEKL. This CDR3 region has 17 residues. Trimming took 1 base from V and 7 from J, leaving 22 bases between them. The CDR3 region is CASSQVLMGGAQYEAFF. In nucleotides, the CDR3 is TGCGCCAGCAGCCAAGTTCTTATGGGAGGAGCTCAATATGAAGCTTTCTTT.